This T cell receptor (beta chain) was sequenced during a study of patients and donors after allogeneic stem cell transplantation. This clonotype has just a few counts. The germline V gene encodes CDR1 SGHRS and CDR2 YFSETQ. The CDR3 is 12 residues long. The V gene lost 4 bases and the J gene lost 4 bases, with 9 bases spanning the gap. MiXCR, run by TCRdb on the RT-PCR reads, gives a single entry per CDR3 protein. The repertoire consists of about a million distinct CDR3 sequences, with approximately 18% occurring once and the leading ten covering 5% to 6.5%. Sequencing used blood, either unsorted or a sorted T cell fraction (not recorded which). The J gene is TRBJ2-7, the V gene TRBV5-1; no reliable D call. This TCR derives from a human donor who was either an allogeneic HSCT recipient or a stem cell or donor lymphocyte infusion donor (not recorded which). It is not recorded whose cells these are; they may come from a transplant donor. The CDR3 sequence: CASSPNLYEQYF. In nucleotides, the CDR3 is TGCGCCAGCAGCCCGAACCTTTACGAGCAGTACTTC.